This T cell receptor beta chain derives from a study of neoadjuvant anti-PD-1 for oral cavity cancer (dated by TCRdb to 2020 to 2023). Concerning the study at large: Patients mostly received three to four biweekly doses of nivolumab at 3 mg/kg before curative-intent surgical resection. A fourth nivolumab dose was given around day 43 to patients without progression, and definitive surgical resection was performed in those patients on days 50-56. Under RECIST 1.1, a patient counted as a responder if showing complete response, partial response or stable disease, and as a non-responder if showing progression. An approximately 32% response rate was observed in the parent correlative cohort, in which about a dozen patients were included. Overall study outcomes, separate from this receptor: A higher pretreatment blood Treg/Th17 ratio correlated with both higher pretreatment blood TCRbeta clonality and lower post-treatment tumor TCRbeta clonality. TCR analyses included only a few patients per response group, and the authors called for larger cohorts for validation. Greater tumor shrinkage correlated with larger post-treatment sizes of preexisting intratumoral clones, which suggests that expansion of preexisting clones contributed to response.

The sample's time point label, in plain terms: after neoadjuvant nivolumab, at surgical resection. Patients had been newly diagnosed with stage II-IVA oral cavity squamous cell carcinoma, and no prior systemic or radiation treatment had been given to the patients. The cohort was composed of patients with HPV-negative, locally advanced oral cavity squamous cell carcinoma. Samples were obtained from a longitudinal correlative study of a single-arm phase II trial of neoadjuvant nivolumab in oral cavity squamous cell carcinoma. Subject-matched pre- and post-treatment PBMCs and tumors from three responders and three non-responders were subjected to genomic DNA-based TCRbeta sequencing. Genomic DNA was isolated from tumor tissue using the Maxwell RSC DNA from Tissue kit. Survey sequencing of tumors used two replicates per sample, and the tumor libraries mostly started from 4.5 to 5.5 ug of input genomic DNA. Following the manufacturer's instructions, the team built TCRbeta libraries using the immunoSEQ hsTCRbeta kit. The finished libraries were brought together in one pool at approximately 3 nM, which was then read using an Illumina NovaSeq 6000 S4 flow cell. In the source study's methods: The immunoSEQ Analyzer was used for raw data preprocessing and quality control. The analysis was restricted to productive rearrangements, with each unique CDR3 amino acid sequence defining a clonotype. Using the R package tcR, the researchers computed the Gini-Simpson index as their estimate of repertoire clonality. Gini indices were compared with Student's t test, and associations with tumor size change were assessed by Pearson correlation. TCRdb limited this immuneACCESS table to in-frame rearrangements with V and J called. A share of clones is missing; checked studies link under half to unresolved V genes, and the rest is unexplained. V, J and clone size are those of that table, while D and trimming were read from the DNA. The sample yields 35,000 to 40,000 clones; around 40% were counted once. The top ten constitute 15% to 20% of the sample.

On this clone: The specificity of this receptor is unknown. Base quality data are lacking; no much larger clone is found one base away.

Deletion took 4 bases off V and 6 bases off J, with a span of 10 bases between the germline ends. Sequences LNHDA (CDR1) and SQIVND (CDR2) are obtained from the germline V gene (reference sequence). The CDR3 runs 13 residues from the cysteine to the phenylalanine. Only the CDR3 portion is preserved as DNA: 39 bases, with reading frame beginning at the first base. The origin of this receptor is a person aged 35 to 85 with oral cavity squamous cell carcinoma. The source material was tumor tissue, sampled after nivolumab (anti-PD-1) treatment. The receptor chain draws on TRBV19 and TRBJ1-5, with the D segment identity uncertain. For the CDR3, the sequence is CASSTAVTQPQHF. The DNA is as follows: TGTGCCAGTAGTACCGCGGTGACTCAGCCCCAGCATTTT.